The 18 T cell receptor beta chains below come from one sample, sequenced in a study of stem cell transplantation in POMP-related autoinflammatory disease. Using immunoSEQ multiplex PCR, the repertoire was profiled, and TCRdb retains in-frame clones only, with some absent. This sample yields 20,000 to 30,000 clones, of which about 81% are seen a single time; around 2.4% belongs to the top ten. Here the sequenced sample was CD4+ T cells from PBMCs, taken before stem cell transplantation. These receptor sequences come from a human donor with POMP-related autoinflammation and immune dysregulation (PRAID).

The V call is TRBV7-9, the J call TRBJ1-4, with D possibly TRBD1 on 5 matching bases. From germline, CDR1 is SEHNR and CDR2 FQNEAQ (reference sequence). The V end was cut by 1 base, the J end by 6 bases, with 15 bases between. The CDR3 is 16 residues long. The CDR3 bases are TGTGCCAGCAGCTTAGGGGTCCAGGGTTTGGATGAAAAACTGTTTTTT. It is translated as CASSLGVQGLDEKLFF. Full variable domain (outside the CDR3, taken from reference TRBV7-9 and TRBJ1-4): DTGVSQNPRHKITKRGQNVTFRCDPISEHNRLYWYRQTLGQGPEFLTYFQNEAQLEKSRLLSDRFSAERPKGSFSTLEIQRTEQGDSAMYLCASSLGVQGLDEKLFFGSGTQLSVL.

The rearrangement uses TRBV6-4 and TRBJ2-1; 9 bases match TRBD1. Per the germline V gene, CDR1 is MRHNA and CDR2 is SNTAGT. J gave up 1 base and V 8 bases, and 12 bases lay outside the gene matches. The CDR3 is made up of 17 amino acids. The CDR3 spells CASPPGQGRPSYNEQFF. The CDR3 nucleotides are TGTGCCAGCCCCCCGGGACAGGGACGACCATCCTACAATGAGCAGTTCTTC.

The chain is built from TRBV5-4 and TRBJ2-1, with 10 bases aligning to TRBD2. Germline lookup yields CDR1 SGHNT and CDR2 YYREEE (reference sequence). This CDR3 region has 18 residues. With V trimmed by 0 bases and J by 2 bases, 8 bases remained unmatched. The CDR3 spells CASSLGGGLAQTYNEQFF. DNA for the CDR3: TGTGCCAGCAGCTTGGGCGGGGGACTAGCGCAGACCTACAATGAGCAGTTCTTC. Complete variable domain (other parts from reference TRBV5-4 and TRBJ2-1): ETGVTQSPTHLIKTRGQQVTLRCSSQSGHNTVSWYQQALGQGPQFIFQYYREEENGRGNFPPRFSGLQFPNYSSELNVNALELDDSALYLCASSLGGGLAQTYNEQFFGPGTRLTVL.

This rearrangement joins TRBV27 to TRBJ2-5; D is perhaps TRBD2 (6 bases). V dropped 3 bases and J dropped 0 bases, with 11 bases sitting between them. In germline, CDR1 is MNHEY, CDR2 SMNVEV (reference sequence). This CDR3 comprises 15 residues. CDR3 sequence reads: CASSLGGAHQETQYF. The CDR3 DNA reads TGTGCCAGCAGTTTGGGCGGGGCACACCAAGAGACCCAGTACTTC.

The CDR3 coding sequence is TGTGCCACCAGCAGAGAGGGGGGGGCTTCCCTCCTGAACACTGAAGCTTTCTTT. This codes for CATSREGGASLLNTEAFF. This chain uses TRBV15 with TRBJ1-1, with D possibly matching TRBD1 (6 bases). Germline-derived CDR1 and CDR2 are LNHNV and YYDKDF (reference sequence). This CDR3 is built from 18 residues. Trimming removed 0 bases from V and 0 bases from J, with 17 bases in between.

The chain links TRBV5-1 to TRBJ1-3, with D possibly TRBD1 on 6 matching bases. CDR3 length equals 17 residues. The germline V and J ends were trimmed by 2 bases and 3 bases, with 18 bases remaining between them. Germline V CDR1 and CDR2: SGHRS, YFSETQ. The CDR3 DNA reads TGCGCCAGCAGCTTAGGAGGGGGACGCCTTGGTGGAAACACCATATATTTT. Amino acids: CASSLGGGRLGGNTIYF. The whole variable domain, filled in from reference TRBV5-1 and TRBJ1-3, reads KAGVTQTPRYLIKTRGQQVTLSCSPISGHRSVSWYQQTPGQGLQFLFEYFSETQRNKGNFPGRFSGRQFSNSRSEMNVSTLELGDSALYLCASSLGGGRLGGNTIYFGEGSWLTVV.

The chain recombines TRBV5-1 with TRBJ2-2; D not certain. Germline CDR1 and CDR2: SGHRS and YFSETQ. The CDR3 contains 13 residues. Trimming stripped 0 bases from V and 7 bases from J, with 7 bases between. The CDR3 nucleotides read TGCGCCAGCAGCTTGGATTCGGGCGGGGAGCTGTTTTTT. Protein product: CASSLDSGGELFF.

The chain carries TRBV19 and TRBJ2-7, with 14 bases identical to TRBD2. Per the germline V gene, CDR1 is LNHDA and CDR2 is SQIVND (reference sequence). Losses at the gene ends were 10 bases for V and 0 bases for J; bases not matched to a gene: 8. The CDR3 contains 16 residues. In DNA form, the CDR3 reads TGTGCCAACCCGGGACTAGCGGGGGATAGCTCCTACGAGCAGTACTTC. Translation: CANPGLAGDSSYEQYF.

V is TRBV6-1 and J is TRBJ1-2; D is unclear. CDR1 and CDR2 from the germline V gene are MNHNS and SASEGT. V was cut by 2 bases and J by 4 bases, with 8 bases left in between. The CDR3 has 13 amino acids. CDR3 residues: CASSEINSYGYTF. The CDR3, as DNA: TGTGCCAGCAGTGAAATAAACAGCTATGGCTACACCTTC.

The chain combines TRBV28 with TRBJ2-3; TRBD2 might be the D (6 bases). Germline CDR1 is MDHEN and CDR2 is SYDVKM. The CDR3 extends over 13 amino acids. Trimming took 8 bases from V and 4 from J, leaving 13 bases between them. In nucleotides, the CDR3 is TGTGCCAGCGACGGGGGAGTGGCAGATACGCAGTATTTT. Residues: CASDGGVADTQYF.

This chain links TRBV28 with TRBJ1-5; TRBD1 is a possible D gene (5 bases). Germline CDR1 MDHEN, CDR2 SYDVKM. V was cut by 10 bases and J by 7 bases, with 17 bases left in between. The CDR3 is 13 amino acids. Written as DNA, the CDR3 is TGTGCCACCCTTCGCCCCGGGGACCAGCCCCAGCATTTT. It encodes CATLRPGDQPQHF.

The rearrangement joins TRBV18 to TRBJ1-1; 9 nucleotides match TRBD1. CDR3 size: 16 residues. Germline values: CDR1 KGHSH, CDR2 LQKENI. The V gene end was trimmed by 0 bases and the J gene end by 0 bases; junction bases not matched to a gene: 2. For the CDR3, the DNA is TGTGCCAGCTCACCACCGACAGGGGGTTTGAACACTGAAGCTTTCTTT. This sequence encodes CASSPPTGGLNTEAFF.

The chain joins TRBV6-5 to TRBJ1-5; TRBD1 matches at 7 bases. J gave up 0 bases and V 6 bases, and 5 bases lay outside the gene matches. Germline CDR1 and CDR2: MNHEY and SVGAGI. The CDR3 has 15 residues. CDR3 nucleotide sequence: TGTGCCAGCAGCGTCCACAGGGGTAGCAATCAGCCCCAGCATTTT. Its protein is CASSVHRGSNQPQHF.

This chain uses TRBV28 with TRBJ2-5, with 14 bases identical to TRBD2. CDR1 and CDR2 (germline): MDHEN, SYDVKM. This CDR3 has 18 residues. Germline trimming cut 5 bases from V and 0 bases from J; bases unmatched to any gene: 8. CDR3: CASSKLGTSGSYQETQYF. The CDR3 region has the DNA TGTGCCAGCAGTAAACTTGGGACTAGCGGGAGCTACCAAGAGACCCAGTACTTC.

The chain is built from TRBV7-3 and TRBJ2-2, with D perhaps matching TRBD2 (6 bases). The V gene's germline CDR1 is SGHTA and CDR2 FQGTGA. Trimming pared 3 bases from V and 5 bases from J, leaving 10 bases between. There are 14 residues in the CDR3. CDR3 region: CASSFGGSTGELFF. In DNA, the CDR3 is TGTGCCAGCAGCTTCGGGGGTTCGACCGGGGAGCTGTTTTTT.

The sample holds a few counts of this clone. CDR3 bases: TGTGCCAGCAGCCAGGGGGGTACTAATGAAAAACTGTTTTTT. It yields the protein CASSQGGTNEKLFF. The chain joins TRBV2 to TRBJ1-4, with 7 bases identical to TRBD1. CDR3 length equals 14 residues. Germline V gene data show CDR1 as SNHLY and CDR2 as FYNNEI. Trimming removed 6 bases from V and 2 bases from J; junction bases left unmatched: 3.

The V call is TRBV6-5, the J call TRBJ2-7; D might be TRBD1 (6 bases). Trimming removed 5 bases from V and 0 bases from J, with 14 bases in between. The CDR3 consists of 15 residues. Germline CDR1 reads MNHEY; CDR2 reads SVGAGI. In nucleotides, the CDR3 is TGTGCCAGCAGTCTCGACAGGACGCGCTCCTACGAGCAGTACTTC. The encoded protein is CASSLDRTRSYEQYF.

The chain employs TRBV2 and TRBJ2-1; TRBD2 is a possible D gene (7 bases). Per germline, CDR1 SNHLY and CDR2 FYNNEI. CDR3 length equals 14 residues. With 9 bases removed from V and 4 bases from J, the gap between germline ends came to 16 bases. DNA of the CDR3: TGTGCCAGTACGGGGGGCATGGGTTACAATGAGCAGTTCTTC. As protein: CASTGGMGYNEQFF.